This TCR beta chain was profiled in a study of blood T cell repertoires in COVID-19. Study-level information: The United States, Italy and Spain were the sources of the acute and convalescent COVID-19 samples. The cDNA or gDNA used as material had been derived from T cells, B-cell-depleted T cells, or PBMCs.

In the authors' workflow: By means of reference gene primer amplification, nucleated cell counts were estimated. Produced via immunoSEQ multiplex PCR; TCRdb's table is partial and in-frame only. V and J calls and clone size are as listed in that table; D and trimming were resolved from the DNA. The sample has around 46,000 clones, about three quarters seen once; the top ten hold around a fifth. This clone was seen a few times. Trimming took off 5 bases at V and 1 base at J, with 14 bases between the two ends. Germline lookup yields CDR1 LNHDA and CDR2 SQIVND (reference sequence). CDR3 length equals 15 residues.

This TCR was recovered from a human donor with active or convalescent COVID-19. The donor label of this sample is uncertain. The sample consisted of peripheral blood. The chain links TRBV19 to TRBJ1-2, with TRBD1 as a possible D gene (5 bases). The DNA for the CDR3 is TGTGCCAGTAGTGTCCCCGGGACTCATAACTATGGCTACACCTTC. It yields the protein CASSVPGTHNYGYTF.